The present entry profiles one TCR beta chain with its context. Antigen specificity is unknown. It was with a sample-barcoded 5' primer and a J-beta primer mix that a second PCR of roughly 7 to 12 cycles was run. Every single cDNA molecule received a tag from a template-switch adaptor with 12 random nucleotides. Using its own MiXCR run on the 5' RACE reads, TCRdb lists one record per CDR3 protein. The table has about 640,000 distinct CDR3 sequences, around 38% seen once. The data belong to a study of blood T cells in healthy people across ages. Findings and limits, study-wide: Age brought a roughly linear fall in TCR beta diversity measured per million T cells. PBMC samples, being unsorted, prevented any conclusive comparison of naive and antigen-experienced cells.

The CDR3 extends over 12 amino acids. Trimming left V 1 base short and J 6 bases short, with 10 bases between. Germline loops: CDR1 DFQATT, CDR2 SNEGSKA (reference sequence). What was sequenced was blood. This chain connects TRBV20-1 to TRBJ2-7; no definite D call. This TCR was sampled from an older man in good health. CDR3 amino acids: CSARAPVGEQYF. For the CDR3, the DNA is TGCAGTGCTAGAGCTCCCGTGGGCGAGCAGTACTTC.